What follows are 11 T cell receptor beta chains derived from one specimen sequenced in a study of blood T cell repertoires in COVID-19. The data were produced by immunoSEQ multiplex PCR, yet TCRdb's version contains in-frame clones alone and is incomplete. In the table there are roughly 230,000 clones, 65% to 85% of which are singletons. Sequencing used peripheral blood. Receptors originate from a woman aged 80 or older with acute or convalescent COVID-19.

The V gene is TRBV28, the J gene TRBJ2-3; TRBD1 matches at 8 bases. Germline V gives CDR1 MDHEN, CDR2 SYDVKM. The CDR3 is 14 residues long. The V gene end was trimmed by 8 bases and the J gene end by 4 bases; junction bases not matched to a gene: 8. CDR3 residues: CASLRTGIPDTQYF. As DNA, the CDR3 is TGTGCCAGCCTCCGGACAGGGATTCCAGATACGCAGTATTTT.

This clone was detected only once. The V gene is TRBV4-1, the J gene TRBJ1-5; TRBD1 agrees at 11 bases. Germline-derived CDR1 and CDR2 are MGHRA and YSYEKL. Unmatched junction bases numbered 8, after V lost 2 bases and J lost 8 bases. There are 16 residues in the CDR3. CDR3 sequence (DNA): TGCGCCAGCAGCCAATGGGGACAGGGGGTTAATGAGCCCCAGCATTTT. Translated: CASSQWGQGVNEPQHF.

This clone was detected once. The V gene is TRBV6-5, the J gene TRBJ2-5; TRBD2 agrees at 11 bases. CDR1 and CDR2 from the germline V gene are MNHEY and SVGAGI. The CDR3 has 15 residues. Unmatched junction bases numbered 5, after V lost 6 bases and J lost 2 bases. The CDR3 reads CASSFTSGGQETQYF. As DNA, the CDR3 is TGTGCCAGCAGCTTTACTAGCGGGGGACAAGAGACCCAGTACTTC.

The chain combines TRBV19 with TRBJ2-1, with 7 bases lining up with TRBD2. The junction had 12 bases not matched to a gene; V was cut back by 7 bases and J by 6 bases. The CDR3 runs to 15 residues. Germline CDR1 and CDR2: LNHDA and SQIVND (reference sequence). The CDR3 is CASMRWEGRVNEQFF. DNA of the CDR3: TGTGCCAGTATGAGATGGGAGGGCCGAGTCAATGAGCAGTTCTTC.

The chain links TRBV29-1 to TRBJ2-1; D is possibly TRBD2 (5 bases). This CDR3 comprises 12 residues. Germline V gives CDR1 SQVTM, CDR2 ANQGSEA. Trimming took off 3 bases at V and 10 bases at J, with 13 bases between the two ends. In DNA, the CDR3 is TGCAGCGTTGAGTCTAGCAGTCAGGAGCAGTTCTTC. Translating it yields CSVESSSQEQFF.

The chain couples TRBV11-3 to TRBJ2-1; perhaps TRBD1 as D (6 bases). The CDR3 is made up of 16 amino acids. Trimming stripped 2 bases from V and 3 bases from J, with 14 bases between. Germline V gene sequence: CDR1 SGHNT, CDR2 YENEEA. The CDR3 nucleotides read TGTGCCAGCAGCTTACAAACCGGGACAATCTACAATGAGCAGTTCTTC. This gives the protein CASSLQTGTIYNEQFF.

The CDR3 loop reads CASNDGDSSYNEQFF. The CDR3 DNA is TGTGCCAGCAACGATGGGGACAGCTCCTACAATGAGCAGTTCTTC. The V and J genes are TRBV6-5 and TRBJ2-1; TRBD1 matches 7 bases. The V segment lost 7 bases and the J segment 0 bases; nucleotides outside the gene matches: 6. Per germline, CDR1 MNHEY and CDR2 SVGAGI. There are 15 residues in the CDR3.

This clone was seen just once. The chain links TRBV11-2 to TRBJ1-1; the D gene is possibly TRBD1 (5 bases). Per germline, CDR1 SGHAT and CDR2 FQNNGV. Trimming shortened V by 8 bases and J by 1 base, and 14 bases separated the two germline ends. The CDR3 is 14 amino acids. CDR3 in DNA: TGTGCCAGCGGAAAATGGGGGGGGAACACTGAAGCTTTCTTT. It specifies CASGKWGGNTEAFF.

The chain employs TRBV11-2 and TRBJ2-1; 8 bases line up with TRBD2. The CDR3 has 16 residues. CDR1 and CDR2 from the germline V gene are SGHAT and FQNNGV. The ends lost 3 bases at V and 0 bases at J; junction bases unmatched: 4. DNA for the CDR3: TGTGCCAGCAGCTTGCAGCGGGGGAGCTCCTACAATGAGCAGTTCTTC. Its protein product is CASSLQRGSSYNEQFF.

The rearrangement links TRBV5-1 to TRBJ1-6; TRBD1 might be the D (6 bases). Germline V gene sequence: CDR1 SGHRS, CDR2 YFSETQ. CDR3 length equals 16 residues. With 0 bases removed from V and 6 bases from J, the gap between germline ends came to 13 bases. In nucleotides, the CDR3 is TGCGCCAGCAGCTTGGGAGTCAGAGGGGGTAATTCACCCCTCCACTTT. Amino acid sequence: CASSLGVRGGNSPLHF. Full variable domain (missing parts from reference TRBV5-1 and TRBJ1-6): KAGVTQTPRYLIKTRGQQVTLSCSPISGHRSVSWYQQTPGQGLQFLFEYFSETQRNKGNFPGRFSGRQFSNSRSEMNVSTLELGDSALYLCASSLGVRGGNSPLHFGNGTRLTVT.

In its sample, this clone was seen a few times. V and J are TRBV29-1 and TRBJ2-7; D is perhaps TRBD1 (6 bases). Trimming took 1 base from V and 6 from J, leaving 7 bases between them. Germline lookup yields CDR1 SQVTM and CDR2 ANQGSEA. This CDR3 spans 11 amino acids. CDR3 sequence reads: CSVEGGGEQYF. The CDR3 coding sequence is TGCAGCGTTGAAGGAGGGGGCGAGCAGTACTTC.